Listed here are 15 T cell receptor beta chains from one sample, sequenced in a study of immune characterization of retroperitoneal liposarcoma. TCRdb ran MiXCR on the PCR reads and lists one entry per CDR3 protein. The sample contains 7,700 or so distinct CDR3 sequences, almost 30% of which appear only once. Material: blood. The receptors originated from a male donor with retroperitoneal liposarcoma.

This rearrangement joins TRBV12-3 or TRBV12-4 to TRBJ2-7, with D perhaps matching TRBD2 (5 bases). Trimming removed 4 bases at V and 5 bases at J, with 24 bases between. CDR3 size: 17 residues. The CDR3 nucleotides are TGTGCCAGCAGTTCCCCTGCGTCACTCGGGATGAGCAACGAGCAGTACTTC. This encodes CASSSPASLGMSNEQYF.

This clonotype has just one count. In DNA, the CDR3 is TGTGCCAGCAGCATAGACAGGGAGTGGGATTCACCCCTCCACTTT. Its translation is CASSIDREWDSPLHF. This chain connects TRBV7-2 to TRBJ1-6; 7 bases align to TRBD1. The CDR3 extends over 15 amino acids. The V gene end was trimmed by 5 bases and the J gene end by 8 bases; junction bases not matched to a gene: 9. The germline V gene has CDR1 SGHTA and CDR2 FQGNSA. Looking up the rest from reference TRBV7-2 and TRBJ1-6 gives the full variable domain: GAGVSQSPSNKVTEKGKDVELRCDPISGHTALYWYRQSLGQGLEFLIYFQGNSAPDKSGLPSDRFSAERTGGSVSTLTIQRTQQEDSAVYLCASSIDREWDSPLHFGNGTRLTVT.

J is TRBJ1-4 and V is TRBV6-1; 11 nucleotides line up with TRBD1. The CDR3 is 20 amino acids. CDR1 is MNHNS and CDR2 is SASEGT in the germline V gene. V lost 5 bases to trimming and J lost 0 bases; unmatched junction nucleotides: 14. The CDR3 region is CASSFQTPGTGGATNEKLFF. The DNA for the CDR3 is TGTGCCAGCAGTTTCCAGACCCCCGGGACAGGGGGAGCAACTAATGAAAAACTGTTTTTT.

This clonotype was counted a few times. The chain links TRBV7-6 to TRBJ1-3; 7 bases are a match to TRBD1. Trimming cost V 5 bases and J 4 bases; bases outside gene matches: 14. CDR3 size: 17 residues. CDR1 and CDR2 from the germline V gene are SGHVS and FNYEAQ. DNA for the CDR3: TGTGCCAGCAGCGGTTGGACAGGCCATCCGTCGGGAAACACCATATATTTT. Translating it yields CASSGWTGHPSGNTIYF.

The chain combines TRBV6-1 with TRBJ2-5, with a possible D match to TRBD2 (6 bases). V gave up 8 bases and J gave up 0 bases, with 16 bases separating them. CDR3 length: 15 residues. CDR1 and CDR2 (germline): MNHNS, SASEGT. CDR3 protein: CASHPGLQYQETQYF. In DNA, the CDR3 is TGTGCCAGCCATCCGGGACTCCAGTACCAAGAGACCCAGTACTTC.

The chain employs TRBV6-1 and TRBJ1-5; D is uncertain. The CDR3 sequence is 13 residues long. The V and J ends lost 6 bases and 5 bases respectively, with 11 bases between them. Germline-derived CDR1 and CDR2 are MNHNS and SASEGT. For the CDR3, the DNA is TGTGCCAGCAGGTCTCACAGCGATCAGCCCCAGCATTTT. This gives the protein CASRSHSDQPQHF.

The genes are TRBV6-5 and TRBJ2-1, with D tentatively TRBD1 (6 bases). The J call may be incorrect, as the DNA end agrees better with TRBJ2-7. The CDR3 has 12 amino acids. Germline V gene data show CDR1 as MNHEY and CDR2 as SVGAGI. CDR3 bases: TGTGCCAGCAAGTCCAGGGGCTACGAGCAGTACTTC. Its protein is CASKSRGYEQYF.

This clonotype has just a few counts. CDR3 sequence: CASSLARRGPNTEAFF. The DNA of the CDR3 is TGTGCCAGCAGCTTAGCGCGAAGGGGACCGAACACTGAAGCTTTCTTT. This chain uses TRBV7-2 with TRBJ1-1, with D possibly being TRBD1 (5 bases). Germline loops: CDR1 SGHTA, CDR2 FQGNSA. The CDR3 runs to 16 residues. V shed 0 bases and J shed 1 base, with 12 bases lying between them.

By share of the sample, this clonotype is medium-sized (0.01 to 0.1%). The CDR3, as DNA: TGCGCCAGCAGTGATTGGCCACGGGGGGTCTACAATGAGCAGTTCTTC. It codes for CASSDWPRGVYNEQFF. The chain uses TRBV10-2 and TRBJ2-1, with 7 bases fitting TRBD2. CDR3 size: 16 residues. Germline trimming cut 3 bases from V and 3 bases from J; bases unmatched to any gene: 8. The germline V gene encodes CDR1 WSHSY and CDR2 SAAADI.

This chain links TRBV6-1 with TRBJ1-3; no clear D gene. This CDR3 has 15 residues. Germline CDR1 is MNHNS and CDR2 is SASEGT. With 5 bases removed from V and 4 bases from J, the gap between germline ends came to 15 bases. CDR3 nucleotide sequence: TGTGCCAGCAGTTCGGGTCTACCTCGAGGAAACACCATATATTTT. This translates into CASSSGLPRGNTIYF.

The table lists this clonotype with a few counts. The chain uses TRBV7-8 and TRBJ2-1, with D unresolved. The J call may be mistaken, given a closer DNA end match to TRBJ2-7. Germline CDR1 is SGHVS and CDR2 is FQNEAQ. The CDR3 is made up of 18 amino acids. The CDR3 protein is CASSLVGLTPTKSNEQYF. CDR3 bases: TGTGCCAGCAGCTTAGTGGGTCTAACTCCGACCAAGTCAAATGAGCAGTACTTC.

This clonotype is large (0.1 to 1%) within its sample. The chain links TRBV6-1 to TRBJ2-2, with TRBD2 identical over 12 bases. In germline, CDR1 is MNHNS, CDR2 SASEGT. The trim removed 5 bases at V and 7 bases at J, leaving 23 bases unmatched. The CDR3 runs to 21 residues. CDR3 loop: CASSSRWERPASGRVGGELFF. For the CDR3, the DNA is TGTGCCAGCAGTTCCCGGTGGGAACGCCCGGCTAGCGGGAGGGTTGGCGGGGAGCTGTTTTTT.

This clonotype came up a few times. In DNA form, the CDR3 reads TGTGCCAGCAGTCAGAGTCAGAACACTGAAGCTTTCTTT. It yields the protein CASSQSQNTEAFF. The chain carries TRBV6-5 and TRBJ1-1, with D hard to call. There are 13 residues in the CDR3. Between the trimmed V and J ends, which lost 5 bases and 1 base, there was a span of 8 bases. Germline V gene sequence: CDR1 MNHEY, CDR2 SVGAGI.

This chain links TRBV6-1 with TRBJ1-3; D not certain. The CDR3 covers 13 residues. Trimming pared 7 bases from V and 0 bases from J, leaving 7 bases between. Germline-derived CDR1 and CDR2 are MNHNS and SASEGT. The CDR3 DNA is TGTGCCAGCAAGATCAGCTCTGGAAACACCATATATTTT. Translating it yields CASKISSGNTIYF.

This clonotype was observed a handful of times. V gene TRBV10-2 combines with J gene TRBJ2-3, with D hard to call. V lost 6 bases to trimming and J lost 0 bases, with 7 bases between them. This CDR3 is built from 13 residues. Germline V lookup: CDR1 WSHSY, CDR2 SAAADI. In DNA form, the CDR3 reads TGCGCCAGCAGGACGATTAGCACAGATACGCAGTATTTT. This codes for CASRTISTDTQYF.